The rows below give T cell receptor beta chains drawn from one sample of a study of blood T cells in healthy people across ages. TCRdb re-called the 5' RACE reads with MiXCR, one entry per CDR3 protein. The table records under 1,000,000 distinct CDR3 sequences, more than 35% of them present only once. Material for sequencing was blood. Source of these receptors: a man older than 75 in good health. CDR3s include the opening cysteine and the closing phenylalanine or tryptophan. Each record gives: V gene, J gene, CDR3 protein.

v_gene: TRBV4-3; j_gene: TRBJ2-5; CDR3aa: CASSQEKRAETQYF
v_gene: TRBV4-3; j_gene: TRBJ2-2; CDR3aa: CASSHTRPGTGELFF
v_gene: TRBV18; j_gene: TRBJ1-1; CDR3aa: CASSPDGQGLAFF
v_gene: TRBV29-1; j_gene: TRBJ2-1; CDR3aa: CSVRGTPYNEQFF
v_gene: TRBV20-1; j_gene: TRBJ1-4; CDR3aa: CSARVAALATNEKLFF
v_gene: TRBV20-1; j_gene: TRBJ1-2; CDR3aa: CSARDLPSRDYGYTF
v_gene: TRBV7-9; j_gene: TRBJ2-3; CDR3aa: CTSSPKGSTDTQYF
v_gene: TRBV6-6; j_gene: .; CDR3aa: CASSRRTGRETQFF
v_gene: TRBV29-1; j_gene: .; CDR3aa: CSVAADYEQYF
v_gene: TRBV6-1; j_gene: TRBJ2-1; CDR3aa: CASIWGGLNEQFF
v_gene: TRBV5-1; j_gene: TRBJ1-2; CDR3aa: CASSRREANYGYTF
v_gene: TRBV7-2; j_gene: TRBJ2-7; CDR3aa: CASSFASGNSYEQYF
v_gene: TRBV25-1; j_gene: TRBJ2-2; CDR3aa: CASSKTGAGELFF
v_gene: TRBV3-1; j_gene: TRBJ2-1; CDR3aa: CASSHLGAGSYNEQFF
v_gene: TRBV10-3; j_gene: TRBJ2-3; CDR3aa: CAISQLAGYTDTQYF
v_gene: TRBV5-1; j_gene: TRBJ2-5; CDR3aa: CASSFIQETQYF
v_gene: TRBV7-2; j_gene: TRBJ2-1; CDR3aa: CASSPGVNEQFF
v_gene: TRBV29-1; j_gene: TRBJ1-5; CDR3aa: CSVLSGNGNQPQHF
v_gene: TRBV5-5; j_gene: TRBJ2-3; CDR3aa: CASSEGYRTDTQYF
v_gene: TRBV28; j_gene: TRBJ2-5; CDR3aa: CASQDRSYQETQYF
v_gene: TRBV21-1; j_gene: TRBJ2-1; CDR3aa: CASCLSSQETQFF
v_gene: TRBV25-1; j_gene: TRBJ2-1; CDR3aa: CASSDLGRSEQFF
v_gene: TRBV7-8; j_gene: .; CDR3aa: CASSSKSNREETQYF
v_gene: TRBV12-3/TRBV12-4; j_gene: TRBJ2-1; CDR3aa: CASSEAVASLTTAMDEQFF
v_gene: TRBV15; j_gene: TRBJ2-3; CDR3aa: CATSRGRTSERPDTQYF
v_gene: TRBV20-1; j_gene: TRBJ2-1; CDR3aa: CSALLAGGNNEQFF
v_gene: TRBV6-1; j_gene: TRBJ1-2; CDR3aa: CASSGGDRVSGYTF
v_gene: TRBV12-3/TRBV12-4; j_gene: TRBJ2-7; CDR3aa: CASSRATSGSTYEQYF
v_gene: TRBV7-9; j_gene: TRBJ2-5; CDR3aa: CASSPLTAGEKTQYF
v_gene: TRBV20-1; j_gene: TRBJ2-1; CDR3aa: CSARLAGGLNEQFF
v_gene: TRBV9; j_gene: TRBJ2-1; CDR3aa: CASSVAPGDSYNEQFF
v_gene: TRBV20-1; j_gene: TRBJ1-3; CDR3aa: CSAKWQSGNTIYF
v_gene: TRBV19; j_gene: TRBJ1-2; CDR3aa: CAITSQAGYGYTF
v_gene: TRBV18; j_gene: TRBJ1-6; CDR3aa: CASSAKADSPPHF
v_gene: TRBV12-3/TRBV12-4; j_gene: TRBJ1-6; CDR3aa: CASSENNSPLHF
v_gene: TRBV5-1; j_gene: .; CDR3aa: CASSLGASYNEQYF
v_gene: TRBV5-1; j_gene: TRBJ2-5; CDR3aa: CASSLIAGEANEQYF
v_gene: TRBV5-6; j_gene: TRBJ2-6; CDR3aa: CASSRGSGANALTF
v_gene: TRBV13; j_gene: TRBJ1-1; CDR3aa: CASSPTTRTPDTEAFF
v_gene: TRBV20-1; j_gene: TRBJ2-2; CDR3aa: CSARSGRAFTGELFF
v_gene: TRBV11-2; j_gene: TRBJ2-5; CDR3aa: CASNLDPRGVETQYF
v_gene: TRBV20-1; j_gene: .; CDR3aa: CSASGRDQETQFF
v_gene: TRBV10-3; j_gene: TRBJ2-7; CDR3aa: CAISTRGEQYF
v_gene: TRBV30; j_gene: TRBJ2-6; CDR3aa: CACDSSGANVLTF
v_gene: TRBV5-5; j_gene: TRBJ1-1; CDR3aa: CASSLLSEAFF
v_gene: TRBV12-1; j_gene: TRBJ2-2; CDR3aa: CASSPLAGGLHGELFF
v_gene: TRBV7-2; j_gene: TRBJ2-5; CDR3aa: CASSLALASGSEEETQYF
v_gene: TRBV5-1; j_gene: TRBJ2-5; CDR3aa: CASSGGLAVQETQYF
v_gene: TRBV7-9; j_gene: TRBJ2-1; CDR3aa: CASSLWEREMEQFF
v_gene: TRBV15; j_gene: TRBJ2-5; CDR3aa: CATSTRDGQETQYF
v_gene: TRBV7-2; j_gene: TRBJ2-1; CDR3aa: CATRKGTGKMDEQFF
v_gene: TRBV20-1; j_gene: TRBJ1-1; CDR3aa: CSARDFKLHTEAFF
v_gene: TRBV5-5; j_gene: TRBJ2-7; CDR3aa: CASSPRQGIGYEQYF
v_gene: TRBV10-3; j_gene: TRBJ2-5; CDR3aa: CAISDEAGLVTQYF
v_gene: TRBV7-2; j_gene: TRBJ2-1; CDR3aa: CASSVTGPSYNEQFF
v_gene: TRBV4-3; j_gene: TRBJ2-5; CDR3aa: CASSPGNKQETQYF
v_gene: TRBV28; j_gene: TRBJ2-2; CDR3aa: CATPARGGTGELFF
v_gene: TRBV10-3; j_gene: TRBJ2-1; CDR3aa: CAIMARYNEQFF
v_gene: TRBV5-1; j_gene: TRBJ2-2; CDR3aa: CASSRGLNGLSGELFF
v_gene: TRBV9; j_gene: TRBJ2-5; CDR3aa: CASSVTWTGEETQYF